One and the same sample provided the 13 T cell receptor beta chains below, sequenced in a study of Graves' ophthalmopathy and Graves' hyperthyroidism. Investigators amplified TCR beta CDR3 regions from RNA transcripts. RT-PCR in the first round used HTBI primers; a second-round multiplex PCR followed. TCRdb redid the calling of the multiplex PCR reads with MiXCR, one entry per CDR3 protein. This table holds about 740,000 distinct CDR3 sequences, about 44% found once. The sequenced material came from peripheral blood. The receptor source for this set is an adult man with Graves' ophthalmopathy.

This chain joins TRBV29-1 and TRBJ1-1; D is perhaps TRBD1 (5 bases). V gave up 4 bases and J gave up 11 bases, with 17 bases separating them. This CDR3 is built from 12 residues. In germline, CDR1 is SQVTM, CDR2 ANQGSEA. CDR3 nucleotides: TGCAGCGTTGTGTCAGGGTCTGGGTTGGCTTTCTTT. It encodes CSVVSGSGLAFF.

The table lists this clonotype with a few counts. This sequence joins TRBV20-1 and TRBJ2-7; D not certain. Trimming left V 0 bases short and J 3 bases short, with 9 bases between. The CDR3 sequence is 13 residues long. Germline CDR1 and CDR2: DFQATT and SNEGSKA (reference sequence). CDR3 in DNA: TGCAGTGCTAGAGAGGGTGGGATCTACGAGCAGTACTTC. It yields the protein CSAREGGIYEQYF.

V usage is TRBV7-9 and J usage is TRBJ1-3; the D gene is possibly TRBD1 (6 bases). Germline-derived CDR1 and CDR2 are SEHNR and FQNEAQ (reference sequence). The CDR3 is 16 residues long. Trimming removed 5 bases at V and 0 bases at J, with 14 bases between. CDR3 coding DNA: TGTGCCAGCAGCCACTTGGGGGCGCTCTCTGGAAACACCATATATTTT. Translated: CASSHLGALSGNTIYF.

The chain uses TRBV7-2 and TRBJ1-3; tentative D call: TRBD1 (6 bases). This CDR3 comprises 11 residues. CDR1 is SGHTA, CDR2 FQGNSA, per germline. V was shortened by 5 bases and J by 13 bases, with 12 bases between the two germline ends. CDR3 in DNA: TGTGCCAGCAGCCGGGGGCGGGAGATATATTTT. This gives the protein CASSRGREIYF.

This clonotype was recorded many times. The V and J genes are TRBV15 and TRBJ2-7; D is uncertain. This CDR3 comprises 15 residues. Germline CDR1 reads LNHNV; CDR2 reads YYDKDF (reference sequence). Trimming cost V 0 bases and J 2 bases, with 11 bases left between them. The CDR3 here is CATSRDPAQAYEQYF. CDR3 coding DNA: TGTGCCACCAGCAGAGATCCGGCGCAAGCCTACGAGCAGTACTTC.

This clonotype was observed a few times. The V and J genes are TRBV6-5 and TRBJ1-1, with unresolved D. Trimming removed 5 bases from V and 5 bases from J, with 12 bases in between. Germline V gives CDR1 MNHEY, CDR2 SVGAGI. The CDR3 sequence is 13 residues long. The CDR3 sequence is CASSLDWETEAFF. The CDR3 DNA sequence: TGTGCCAGCAGTCTCGACTGGGAGACTGAAGCTTTCTTT.

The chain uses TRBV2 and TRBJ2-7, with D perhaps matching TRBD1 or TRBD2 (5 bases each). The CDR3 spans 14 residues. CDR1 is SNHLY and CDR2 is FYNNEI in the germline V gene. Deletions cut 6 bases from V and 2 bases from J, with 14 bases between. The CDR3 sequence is CASRRGRKTYEQYF. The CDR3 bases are TGTGCCAGCAGACGGGGCAGGAAGACCTACGAGCAGTACTTC.

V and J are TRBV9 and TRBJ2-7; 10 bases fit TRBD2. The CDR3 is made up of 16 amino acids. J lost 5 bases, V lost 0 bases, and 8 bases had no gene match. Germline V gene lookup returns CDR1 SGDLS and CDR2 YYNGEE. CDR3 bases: TGTGCCAGCAGCGTAGCTTTGCTAGCGGGAGATGACGAGCAGTACTTC. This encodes CASSVALLAGDDEQYF.

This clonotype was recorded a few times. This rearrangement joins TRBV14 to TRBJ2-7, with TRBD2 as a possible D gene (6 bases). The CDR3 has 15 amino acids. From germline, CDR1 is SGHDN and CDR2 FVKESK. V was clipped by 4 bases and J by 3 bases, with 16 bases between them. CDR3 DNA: TGTGCCAGCAGCCCACGGGGACTTGGTAGCTACGAGCAGTACTTC. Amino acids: CASSPRGLGSYEQYF.

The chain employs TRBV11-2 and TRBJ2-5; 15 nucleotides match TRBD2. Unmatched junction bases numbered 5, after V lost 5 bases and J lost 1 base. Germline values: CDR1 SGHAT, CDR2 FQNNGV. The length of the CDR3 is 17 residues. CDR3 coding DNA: TGTGCCAGCAGCCTTCGGGGACTAGCGGGGGGCCAAGAGACCCAGTACTTC. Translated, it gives CASSLRGLAGGQETQYF.

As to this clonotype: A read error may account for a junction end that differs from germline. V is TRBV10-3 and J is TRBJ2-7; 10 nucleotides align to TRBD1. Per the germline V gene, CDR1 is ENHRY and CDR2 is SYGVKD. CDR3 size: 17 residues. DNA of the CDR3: TGTGCCAGCAGTTACTCGGGTGTTTGGGACAGGGGCGACGAGCAGTACTTC. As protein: CASSYSGVWDRGDEQYF.

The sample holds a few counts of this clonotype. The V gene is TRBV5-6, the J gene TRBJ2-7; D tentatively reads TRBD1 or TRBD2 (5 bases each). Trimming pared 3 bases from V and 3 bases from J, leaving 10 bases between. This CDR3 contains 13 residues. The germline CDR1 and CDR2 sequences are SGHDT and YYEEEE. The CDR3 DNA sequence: TGTGCCAGCAGCTACGGGACCGACTACGAGCAGTACTTC. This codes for CASSYGTDYEQYF.

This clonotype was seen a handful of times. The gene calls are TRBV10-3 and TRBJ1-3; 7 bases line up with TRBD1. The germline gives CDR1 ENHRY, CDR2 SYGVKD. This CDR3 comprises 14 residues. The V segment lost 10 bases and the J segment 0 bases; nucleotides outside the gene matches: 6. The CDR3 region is CASEQGSSGNTIYF. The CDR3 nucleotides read TGTGCCAGCGAACAGGGGTCCTCTGGAAACACCATATATTTT.